This entry describes one T cell receptor beta chain. This specimen comes from a study of blood T cell repertoires in COVID-19. How the authors handled the data: Estimation of nucleated cell counts was performed using reference gene primer amplification. Profiled with immunoSEQ multiplex PCR; TCRdb holds only in-frame clones, not every one. V, J and clone size were drawn from that table, and D and trimming were deduced from the DNA. The table includes around 300,000 clones, approximately 92% detected once. Germline V gives CDR1 LNHDA, CDR2 SQIVND (reference sequence). There are 14 residues in the CDR3. Trimming cost V 4 bases and J 5 bases, with 15 bases left between them.

Sequenced input: peripheral blood. The clonotype comes from a woman between 25 and 40 years old with COVID-19, enrolled during active disease. The chain couples TRBV19 to TRBJ2-7, with a possible D match to TRBD2 (5 bases). The CDR3, as DNA: TGTGCCAGTAGTAAGTCAAGAGGGCAGGACGAGCAGTACTTC. Residues: CASSKSRGQDEQYF.